One T cell receptor (beta chain) is described in this entry. The CDR3 length is 16 residues. The entry originates in a study of shared T cell receptors in the human thymus. Assay used: immunoSEQ multiplex PCR; TCRdb lists only in-frame clones, some missing. The sample lists about 730,000 clones, roughly 88% occurring once. These data were likewise used in another study, on human thymus T cells. According to that study: During corrective heart surgery, resections were taken, and the thymus tissue came from them.

The J gene is TRBJ1-1, the V gene TRBV21-1. TRBV21-1 is reported as a pseudogene. The sequenced sample was thymocytes. The sequence was collected from a girl under two years old with a congenital heart defect. CDR3 amino acids: CASSKRTLLGNTEAFF. Written as DNA, the CDR3 is TGTGCCAGCAGCAAGCGGACTCTTTTGGGAAACACTGAAGCTTTCTTT.